This section outlines one T cell receptor beta chain sequence together with its context. UMIs accompanied the 5'RACE template switching by which TCR beta cDNA was made. TCRdb reworked the 5' RACE reads into one entry per CDR3 protein, no DNA. The sample's table shows approximately 420,000 distinct CDR3 sequences. This sample is drawn from a study of T cells expressing NK-cell markers. The CDR3 is made up of 14 amino acids. CDR1 is MNHEY and CDR2 is SMNVEV in the germline V gene (reference sequence). The receptor's source is a woman aged 50 to 65 in good health. V and J are TRBV27 and TRBJ1-5; the TCRdb call, TRBD1, lacks DNA for checking. The sample was blood T cells: a sorted CD56 or NKG2C T cell subset, CD4+ or CD8+ T cells, or bulk PBMC T cells (not recorded which). The CDR3 protein is CASSTNPFNQPQHF.